What follows are 15 T cell receptor beta chains derived from one specimen sequenced in a study of blood T cell repertoires in COVID-19. Assay: immunoSEQ multiplex PCR; the TCRdb copy retains only in-frame clones and omits some. The profile shows 240,000 or so clones, approximately 80% of them singletons. The sequenced sample was peripheral blood. These receptors were collected from a man between 25 and 39 years old who had recovered from COVID-19.

The V call is TRBV28, the J call TRBJ2-2, with 11 nucleotides matching TRBD1. CDR1 and CDR2 from the germline V gene are MDHEN and SYDVKM. Germline trimming cut 4 bases from V and 4 bases from J; bases unmatched to any gene: 5. This CDR3 has 16 amino acids. CDR3: CASSWGQGVVTGELFF. In DNA, the CDR3 is TGTGCCAGCAGTTGGGGACAGGGGGTTGTCACCGGGGAGCTGTTTTTT.

In its sample, this clone was seen a few times. This CDR3 is CASSEDGTPEETQYF. CDR3 bases: TGTGCCAGCAGTGAAGATGGGACACCCGAAGAGACCCAGTACTTC. The chain combines TRBV2 with TRBJ2-5; maybe TRBD1 (6 bases). The germline V gene encodes CDR1 SNHLY and CDR2 FYNNEI. The CDR3 has 15 residues. V was pared by 1 base and J by 3 bases, with 12 bases between.

The chain links TRBV2 to TRBJ1-2; D is ambiguous. The CDR3 is 17 amino acids. Trimming shortened V by 7 bases and J by 0 bases, and 21 bases separated the two germline ends. Germline lookup yields CDR1 SNHLY and CDR2 FYNNEI. CDR3 sequence (DNA): TGTGCCAGCATCGCGAGGAGGGTGGGCCTTTCTAACTATGGCTACACCTTC. Translated: CASIARRVGLSNYGYTF.

This chain links TRBV6-5 with TRBJ1-3; possibly TRBD1 for D (5 bases). Germline V gene sequence: CDR1 MNHEY, CDR2 SVGAGI. This CDR3 contains 13 residues. V was cut by 4 bases and J by 4 bases, with 8 bases left in between. CDR3: CASSSTVGNTIYF. CDR3 DNA: TGTGCCAGCAGTTCGACAGTAGGAAACACCATATATTTT.

This chain connects TRBV25-1 to TRBJ2-7; 8 bases agree with TRBD1. The V and J ends lost 10 bases and 3 bases, in that order; junction bases with no gene match: 11. The CDR3 has 14 amino acids. Germline CDR1 MGHDK, CDR2 SYGVNS. The CDR3 loop is CATQHRGNIYEQYF. The CDR3 DNA reads as TGTGCCACTCAACACAGGGGGAATATCTACGAGCAGTACTTC.

The chain uses TRBV16 and TRBJ2-1, with 13 bases that match TRBD2. Germline trimming cut 8 bases from V and 6 bases from J; bases unmatched to any gene: 4. CDR1 is KGHSY and CDR2 is FQNENV in the germline V gene. This CDR3 spans 14 amino acids. CDR3 amino acids: CASRTSGGRNEQFF. DNA of the CDR3: TGTGCCAGCCGGACTAGCGGGGGCCGCAATGAGCAGTTCTTC.

CDR3: CASSHRGSFDNSPLHF. The CDR3, as DNA: TGCGCCAGCAGCCACAGGGGATCTTTTGACAATTCACCCCTCCACTTT. The chain joins TRBV5-1 to TRBJ1-6; 7 positions agree with TRBD1. CDR3 length: 16 residues. The junction had 11 bases not matched to a gene; V was cut back by 4 bases and J by 7 bases. Per germline, CDR1 SGHRS and CDR2 YFSETQ. Combining the CDR3 with reference TRBV5-1 and TRBJ1-6 gives the whole variable domain KAGVTQTPRYLIKTRGQQVTLSCSPISGHRSVSWYQQTPGQGLQFLFEYFSETQRNKGNFPGRFSGRQFSNSRSEMNVSTLELGDSALYLCASSHRGSFDNSPLHFGNGTRLTVT.

V usage is TRBV2 and J usage is TRBJ1-6; D might be TRBD1 (5 bases). The V end was cut by 7 bases, the J end by 7 bases, with 14 bases between. Germline-derived CDR1 and CDR2 are SNHLY and FYNNEI. The CDR3 spans 14 residues. This CDR3 is CASIRGQGNSPLHF. The CDR3 DNA sequence: TGTGCCAGCATTCGTGGGCAGGGAAATTCACCCCTCCACTTT.

The chain recombines TRBV7-2 with TRBJ1-2, with a weak D call TRBD1 (6 bases). The ends were cut back, 1 base at V and 4 bases at J, with 13 bases in the middle. This CDR3 has 15 amino acids. Germline-derived CDR1 and CDR2 are SGHTA and FQGNSA. The DNA of the CDR3 is TGTGCCAGCAGCTTAGAATCGCGGGGGGCCTATGGCTACACCTTC. Translation: CASSLESRGAYGYTF.

The sample holds one count of this clone. This chain connects TRBV6-5 to TRBJ1-5, with TRBD1 as a possible D gene (6 bases). This CDR3 is built from 13 residues. From germline, CDR1 is MNHEY and CDR2 SVGAGI. Trimming took 6 bases from V and 5 from J, leaving 11 bases between them. CDR3 residues: CASSRQADQPQHF. CDR3 DNA: TGTGCCAGCAGCAGACAGGCGGATCAGCCCCAGCATTTT.

V usage is TRBV4-2 and J usage is TRBJ2-3; a weak D match, TRBD2 (5 bases). This CDR3 spans 13 amino acids. The germline gives CDR1 LGHNA, CDR2 YNFKEQ. Trimming took off 6 bases at V and 1 base at J, with 8 bases between the two ends. The CDR3 DNA reads TGTGCCAGCAGTGATAGCGGCACAGATACGCAGTATTTT. Translating gives CASSDSGTDTQYF.

This clone has at least ten counts. The sample contains more than one DNA sequence encoding this CDR3. The chain uses TRBV2 and TRBJ1-2; TRBD1 agrees at 10 bases. CDR1 and CDR2 (germline): SNHLY, FYNNEI. The CDR3 length is 14 residues. The junction had 5 bases not matched to a gene; V was cut back by 6 bases and J by 4 bases. This CDR3 reads CASSVGQGGYGYTF. Here the CDR3 DNA reads TGTGCCAGCAGCGTAGGACAGGGGGGCTATGGCTACACCTTC.

This sequence joins TRBV28 and TRBJ1-2, with 7 bases identical to TRBD1. CDR3 length: 12 residues. The germline V gene encodes CDR1 MDHEN and CDR2 SYDVKM. V trimming: 8 bases; J trimming: 6 bases; junction bases outside the gene matches: 6. Written as DNA, the CDR3 is TGTGCCAGCTACGACAGGGTGGATGGCTACACCTTC. Residues: CASYDRVDGYTF.

The V call is TRBV29-1, the J call TRBJ1-1; tentative D call: TRBD1 (6 bases). This CDR3 is built from 13 residues. V shed 6 bases and J shed 7 bases, with 18 bases lying between them. Germline V gene sequence: CDR1 SQVTM, CDR2 ANQGSEA. The CDR3 DNA reads as TGCAGCGTAATGGCAGGGCAGGGGATTGAAGCTTTCTTT. It yields the protein CSVMAGQGIEAFF.

V is TRBV10-3 and J is TRBJ1-1; D is uncertain. Trimming removed 4 bases from V and 5 bases from J, with 14 bases in between. The CDR3 extends over 14 amino acids. Germline V gene sequence: CDR1 ENHRY, CDR2 SYGVKD. The CDR3 DNA is TGTGCCATCAGTGTAGGGTTTGAGGGAACTGAAGCTTTCTTT. Translation gives CAISVGFEGTEAFF.